The clone carrying this T cell receptor beta chain was observed many times. The antigen is not known. This sample stems from a study of T cells in Graves' hyperthyroidism and ophthalmopathy. On the study more broadly: The authors collected peripheral blood at initial diagnosis, before any treatment.

Broader study findings: Patients with ophthalmopathy were separated from those with stable hyperthyroidism by a 13 V-J model.

Trimming removed 0 bases at V and 0 bases at J, with 21 bases between. Germline V gene data show CDR1 as MNHEY and CDR2 as SVGEGT. The CDR3 extends over 19 amino acids. Ophthalmopathy patients had Clinical Activity Score at least 3, NOSPECS grade at least 4, duration under 3 months. The CDR3 regions of TCR beta were amplified from RNA transcripts. TCR CDR3 underwent first-round RT-PCR with the HTBI primer set. TCRdb reprocessed the multiplex PCR reads via MiXCR and lists one record per CDR3 protein. The profile shows 500,000 to 650,000 distinct CDR3 sequences, 15% to 20% of them singletons. The sequence was obtained from a woman between 18 and 30 years old with Graves' ophthalmopathy. Sample: blood. The V gene is TRBV6-2 or TRBV6-3, the J gene TRBJ2-7; D perhaps matches TRBD1 (7 bases). The CDR3 here is CASSYSAQGGALSSYEQYF. The CDR3 nucleotides read TGTGCCAGCAGTTACTCGGCGCAGGGGGGAGCGTTGAGCTCCTACGAGCAGTACTTC.